The 8 T cell receptor beta chains in this list originate from one sample, sequenced in a study of cytomegalovirus exposure and HLA in healthy donors. The PCR was carried out with 60 Vbeta primers and 13 Jbeta primers. Here immunoSEQ multiplex PCR was the method, and the copy in TCRdb shows in-frame clones only, minus some. Among more than 110,000 clones, 65% to 85% were seen once, and the ten largest hold about 0.97%. Sequenced: PBMCs. These receptors were taken from a man aged 18 to 30 in good health and CMV-seronegative.

The rearrangement uses TRBV9 and TRBJ2-1; 14 positions match TRBD2. The germline V gene has CDR1 SGDLS and CDR2 YYNGEE. There are 17 residues in the CDR3. The trim removed 3 bases at V and 6 bases at J, leaving 8 bases unmatched. This chain's CDR3 is CASSATTGTSGGNEQFF. The CDR3 DNA reads TGTGCCAGCAGCGCCACCACCGGGACTAGCGGGGGCAATGAGCAGTTCTTC.

V usage is TRBV19 and J usage is TRBJ2-5, with 7 bases identical to TRBD2. Per the germline V gene, CDR1 is LNHDA and CDR2 is SQIVND (reference sequence). The V and J ends lost 1 base and 2 bases, in that order; junction bases with no gene match: 4. This CDR3 is built from 15 residues. The CDR3 DNA reads as TGTGCCAGTAGTATAGGAGGGCGGGGGCAAGAGACCCAGTACTTC. It encodes CASSIGGRGQETQYF.

The CDR3 sequence: CASSLFPIRTVGDGYTF. The CDR3 DNA is TGTGCCAGCAGCTTATTCCCAATACGGACAGTGGGGGATGGCTACACCTTC. The chain is built from TRBV7-9 and TRBJ1-2, with a tentative D call TRBD1 (6 bases). This CDR3 spans 17 amino acids. CDR1 is SEHNR and CDR2 is FQNEAQ in the germline V gene (reference sequence). Trimming took 2 bases from V and 6 from J, leaving 22 bases between them.

The chain is built from TRBV6-1 and TRBJ1-4; 10 nucleotides align to TRBD1. The CDR3 contains 14 residues. The germline gives CDR1 MNHNS, CDR2 SASEGT. V was clipped by 4 bases and J by 8 bases; unmatched bases: 4. The CDR3 DNA sequence: TGTGCCAGCAGTGTGGACAGGGGGGGCGAAAAACTGTTTTTT. Its translation is CASSVDRGGEKLFF.

This chain connects TRBV7-2 to TRBJ2-1; D may be TRBD2 (5 bases). The CDR3 is 15 residues long. The ends were cut back, 5 bases at V and 2 bases at J, with 13 bases in the middle. In germline, CDR1 is SGHTA, CDR2 FQGNSA. CDR3 amino acids: CASSANRDAYNEQFF. The CDR3 DNA follows: TGTGCCAGCAGCGCAAATCGGGATGCCTACAATGAGCAGTTCTTC.

This clone was recorded only once. The chain couples TRBV4-2 to TRBJ2-1, with 8 bases lining up with TRBD2. The CDR3 is 15 amino acids. With 0 bases clipped from V and 6 bases from J, the junction kept 4 bases outside the gene matches. The germline CDR1 and CDR2 sequences are LGHNA and YNFKEQ. The DNA for the CDR3 is TGTGCCAGCAGCCAAGAGAGCGGGGGCATCAATGAGCAGTTCTTC. Amino acid sequence: CASSQESGGINEQFF.

This clone appeared once. The CDR3 is CASSIIGRDREKLFF. CDR3 sequence (DNA): TGTGCCAGTAGTATTATCGGGCGGGACAGGGAAAAACTGTTTTTT. The gene calls are TRBV19 and TRBJ1-4; 8 bases line up with TRBD1. The junction had 8 bases not matched to a gene; V was cut back by 3 bases and J by 8 bases. Germline-derived CDR1 and CDR2 are LNHDA and SQIVND (reference sequence). CDR3 length equals 15 residues.

The chain uses TRBV5-4 and TRBJ1-1; D is possibly TRBD1 (6 bases). Trimming cost V 5 bases and J 1 base, with 15 bases left between them. The germline CDR1 and CDR2 sequences are SGHNT and YYREEE (reference sequence). CDR3 length equals 15 residues. CDR3 protein: CASRYTLRGNTEAFF. The CDR3, as DNA: TGTGCCAGCAGATACACCCTCAGGGGGAACACTGAAGCTTTCTTT.